Described below is a single T cell receptor beta chain sequence and its context. Its antigen is not known. The sample is drawn from a study of cytomegalovirus exposure and HLA in healthy donors. Study as a whole: The Caucasian-associated ancestry cluster contained 81% of the roughly 400 genotyped donors.

Trimming took 10 bases from V and 0 from J; bases not matched to a gene: 8. The CDR3 is 15 amino acids. The V gene's germline CDR1 is ENHRY and CDR2 SYGVKD. Study-wide results and limits: Later analysis found that TCR beta chains associated with HLA were more clonally expanded than other, equally common chains. Association of a missense DCLRE1C variant with TCR beta V- and J-gene trimming was reported in a later analysis.

PCR was performed using 60 Vbeta and 13 Jbeta primers. The data were produced by immunoSEQ multiplex PCR, yet TCRdb's version contains in-frame clones alone and is incomplete. The table records more than 100,000 clones, approximately 67% of them present only once. This chain joins TRBV10-3 and TRBJ1-3; 8 bases fit TRBD1. The sequenced sample consisted of PBMCs. This TCR was recovered from a man aged 18 to 29 in good health and CMV-seronegative. CDR3 region: CATWDRRYSGNTIYF. The CDR3 DNA reads as TGTGCCACTTGGGACAGGCGCTACTCTGGAAACACCATATATTTT.